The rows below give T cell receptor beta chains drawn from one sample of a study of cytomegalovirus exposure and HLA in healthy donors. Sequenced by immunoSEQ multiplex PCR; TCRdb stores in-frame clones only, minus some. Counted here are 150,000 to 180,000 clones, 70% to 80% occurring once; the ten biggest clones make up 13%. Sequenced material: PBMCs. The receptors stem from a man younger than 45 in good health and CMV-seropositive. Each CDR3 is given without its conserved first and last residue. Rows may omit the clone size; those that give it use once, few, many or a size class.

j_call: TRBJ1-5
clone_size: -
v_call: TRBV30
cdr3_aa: AWSVQGYQPQH

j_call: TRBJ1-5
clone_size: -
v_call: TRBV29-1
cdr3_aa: SVVMGGESQPQH

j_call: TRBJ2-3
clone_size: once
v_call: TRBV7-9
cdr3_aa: ASSWALSTDTQY

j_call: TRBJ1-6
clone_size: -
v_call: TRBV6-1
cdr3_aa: ASNRDREGNSPLH

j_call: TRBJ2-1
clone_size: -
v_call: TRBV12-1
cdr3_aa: ASSFSGGQGACEQF

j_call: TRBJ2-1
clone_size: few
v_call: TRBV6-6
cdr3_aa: ASSYRQGLDNEQF

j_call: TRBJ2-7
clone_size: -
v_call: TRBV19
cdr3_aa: ASSPGGWRLNEQY

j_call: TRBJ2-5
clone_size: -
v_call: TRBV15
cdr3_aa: ATSRDRAVETQY

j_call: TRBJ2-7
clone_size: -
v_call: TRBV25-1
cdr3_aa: ASRPTVSYEQY

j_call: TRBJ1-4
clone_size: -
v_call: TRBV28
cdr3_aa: ASSLGTGGADWKKLF

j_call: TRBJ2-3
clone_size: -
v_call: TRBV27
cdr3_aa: ASRLSGTSEADTQY

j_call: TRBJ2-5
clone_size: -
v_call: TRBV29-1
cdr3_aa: SVEVRGEGETQY

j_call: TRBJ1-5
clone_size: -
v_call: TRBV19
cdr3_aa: ASSSRTAYSNQPQH

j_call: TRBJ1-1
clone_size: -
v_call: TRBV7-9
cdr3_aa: ASSLSQDSEAF

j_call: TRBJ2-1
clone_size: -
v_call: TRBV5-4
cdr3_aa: ASSKIQGSEQF

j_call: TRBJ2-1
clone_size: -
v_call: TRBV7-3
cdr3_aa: ASSPTGGAGDEQF

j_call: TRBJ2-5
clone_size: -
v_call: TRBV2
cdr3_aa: ASSDRDTKEETQY

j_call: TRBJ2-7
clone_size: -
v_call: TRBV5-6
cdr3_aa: ASSLVSQIYEQY

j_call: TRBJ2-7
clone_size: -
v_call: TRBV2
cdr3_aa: AGERDTSDYEQY

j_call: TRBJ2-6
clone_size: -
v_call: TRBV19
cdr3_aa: ASLEGSSGANVLT

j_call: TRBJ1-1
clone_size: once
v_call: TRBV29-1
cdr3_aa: SVYGTMNTEAF

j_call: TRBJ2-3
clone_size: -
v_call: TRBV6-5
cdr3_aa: AAGRQNTDTQY

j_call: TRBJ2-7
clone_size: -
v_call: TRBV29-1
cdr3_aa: SAGQTYEQY

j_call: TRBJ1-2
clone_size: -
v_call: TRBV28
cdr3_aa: ASRPDRNYGYT

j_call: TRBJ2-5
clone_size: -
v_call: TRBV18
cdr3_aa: ASSSGSQETQY

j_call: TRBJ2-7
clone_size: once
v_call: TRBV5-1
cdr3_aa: ASSPGQEISYEQY

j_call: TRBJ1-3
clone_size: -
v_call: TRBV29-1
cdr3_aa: SAHDRAGNTIY

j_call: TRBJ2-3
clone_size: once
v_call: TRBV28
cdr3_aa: ASSIQSGGGTDTQY

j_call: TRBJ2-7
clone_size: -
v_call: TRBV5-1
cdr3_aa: ASSLGGSSGEQY

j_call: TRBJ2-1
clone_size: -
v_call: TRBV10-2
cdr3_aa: ATTPSGSQNYNEQF

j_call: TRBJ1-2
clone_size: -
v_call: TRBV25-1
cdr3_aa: ASSEPGNYGYT

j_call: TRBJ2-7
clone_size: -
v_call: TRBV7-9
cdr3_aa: ASRGLTYEQY

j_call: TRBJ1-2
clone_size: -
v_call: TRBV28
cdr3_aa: ASSLEAVNYGYT

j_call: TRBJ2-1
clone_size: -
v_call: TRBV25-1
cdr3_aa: ASHPRNEQF

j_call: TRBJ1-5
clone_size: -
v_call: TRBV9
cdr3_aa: ASSVSDNNQPQH

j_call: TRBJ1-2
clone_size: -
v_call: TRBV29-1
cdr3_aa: SAGTGEGYT

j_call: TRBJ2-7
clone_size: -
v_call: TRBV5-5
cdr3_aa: ASSLVGGSTYEQY